This T cell receptor beta chain was captured by sequencing in a study of siplizumab effects on memory and regulatory T cells. This table comes from immunoSEQ multiplex PCR, and its TCRdb copy is limited to in-frame clones, with some not included. The sample lists over 95,000 clones; 93% were seen once. Germline-derived CDR1 and CDR2 are SGHTA and FQGNSA. The CDR3 runs to 14 residues. Trimming removed 1 base at V and 2 bases at J, with 9 bases between. Sequenced: non-Treg CD4+ T cells sorted from blood. V is TRBV7-2 and J is TRBJ2-7; no definite D call. The receptor was derived from a human donor in good health. This CDR3 reads CASSLEGSTYEQYF. The CDR3 DNA follows: TGTGCCAGCAGCTTAGAGGGCAGCACCTACGAGCAGTACTTC.